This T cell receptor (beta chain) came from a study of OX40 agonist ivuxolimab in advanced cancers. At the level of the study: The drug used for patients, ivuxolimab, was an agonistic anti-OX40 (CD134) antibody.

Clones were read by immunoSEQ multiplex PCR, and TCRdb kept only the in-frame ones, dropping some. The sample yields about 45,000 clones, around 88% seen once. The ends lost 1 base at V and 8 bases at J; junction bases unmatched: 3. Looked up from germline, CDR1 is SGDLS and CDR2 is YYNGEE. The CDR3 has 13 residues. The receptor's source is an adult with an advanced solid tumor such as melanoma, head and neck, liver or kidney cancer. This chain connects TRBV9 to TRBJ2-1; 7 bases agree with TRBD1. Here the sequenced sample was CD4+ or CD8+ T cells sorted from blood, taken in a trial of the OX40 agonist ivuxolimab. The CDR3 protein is CASSVYRGDEQFF. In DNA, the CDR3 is TGTGCCAGCAGCGTATACAGGGGCGATGAGCAGTTCTTC. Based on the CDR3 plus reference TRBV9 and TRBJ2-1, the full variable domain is DSGVTQTPKHLITATGQRVTLRCSPRSGDLSVYWYQQSLDQGLQFLIQYYNGEERAKGNILERFSAQQFPDLHSELNLSSLELGDSALYFCASSVYRGDEQFFGPGTRLTVL.